This TCR beta chain was documented in a study of CD8 T cells in ankylosing spondylitis. Using quantitative 5'-RACE with molecular barcodes, the authors made TCR beta libraries. TCRdb reprocessed the 5' RACE reads with MiXCR, giving one entry per CDR3 protein. The repertoire consists of 650,000 to 800,000 distinct CDR3 sequences, with around a fifth occurring once and the leading ten covering about 19%. Germline assignment: CDR1 LGHDT and CDR2 YNNKEL (reference sequence). This CDR3 comprises 15 residues. V shed 2 bases, J shed 4 bases, and the junction held 4 bases outside the gene matches. Study-wide findings and caveats: According to the report, clones linked to the disease were significantly enriched in matched synovial fluid samples taken from ankylosing spondylitis patients. Typical of ankylosing spondylitis blood, it appeared, was a TCR beta motif of fewer than 10 highly homologous variants. Earlier literature documents some of the motif variants in reactive arthritis synovial fluid and blood. CD8+ by phenotype, disease-linked clones were relatively rare in peripheral blood.

This clonotype was seen a handful of times. Its antigen remains unidentified. The chain employs TRBV3-1 and TRBJ2-7, with 11 bases identical to TRBD2. This receptor was identified in a male donor with ankylosing spondylitis. Input material: blood, either unsorted or a sorted T cell fraction (not recorded which). The CDR3 DNA follows: TGTGCCAGCAGCCAACCGGGACTAGCGGAATACGAGCAGTACTTC. It encodes CASSQPGLAEYEQYF.